This T cell receptor (beta chain) was sequenced in a study of T cells of healthy individuals. CDR3 length: 15 residues. Looked up from germline, CDR1 is SGHNT and CDR2 is YENEEA. Trimming stripped 5 bases from V and 3 bases from J, with 15 bases between. MiXCR, applied by TCRdb to the 5' RACE reads, yields one record per CDR3 protein. The table includes about 63,000 distinct CDR3 sequences, roughly 15% detected once. A few counts support this clonotype. J is TRBJ2-3 and V is TRBV11-3; perhaps TRBD2 as D (5 bases). This clonotype was obtained from a human donor in good health. CDR3 sequence (DNA): TGTGCCAGCAGCCTGCGTGGGAGTGGGACAGATACGCAGTATTTT. This encodes CASSLRGSGTDTQYF.